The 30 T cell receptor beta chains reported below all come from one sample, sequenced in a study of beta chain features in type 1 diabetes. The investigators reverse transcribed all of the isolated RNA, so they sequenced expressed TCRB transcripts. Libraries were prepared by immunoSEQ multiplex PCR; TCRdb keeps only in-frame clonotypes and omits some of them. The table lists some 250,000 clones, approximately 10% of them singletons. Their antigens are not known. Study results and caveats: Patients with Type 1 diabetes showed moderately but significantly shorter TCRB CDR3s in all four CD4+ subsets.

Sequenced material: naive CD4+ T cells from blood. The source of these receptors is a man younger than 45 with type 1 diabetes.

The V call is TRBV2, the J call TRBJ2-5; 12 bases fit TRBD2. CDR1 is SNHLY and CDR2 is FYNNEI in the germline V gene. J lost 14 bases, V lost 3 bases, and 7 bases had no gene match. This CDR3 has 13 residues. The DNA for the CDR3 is TGTGCCAGCAGTGAGACTAGCGGGGGACCGTTCTACTTC. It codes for CASSETSGGPFYF.

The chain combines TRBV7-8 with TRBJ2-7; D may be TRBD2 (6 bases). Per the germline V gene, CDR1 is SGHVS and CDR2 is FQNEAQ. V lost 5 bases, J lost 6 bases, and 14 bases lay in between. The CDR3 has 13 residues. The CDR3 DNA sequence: TGTGCCAGCAGCCCCCCCCTCGGGGGCGAGCAGTACTTC. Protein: CASSPPLGGEQYF.

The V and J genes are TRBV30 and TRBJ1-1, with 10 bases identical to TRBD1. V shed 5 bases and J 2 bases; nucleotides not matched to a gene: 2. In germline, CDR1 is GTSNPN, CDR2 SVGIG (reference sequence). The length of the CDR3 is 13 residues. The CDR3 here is CAWDRGRNTEAFF. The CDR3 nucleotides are TGTGCCTGGGACAGGGGGCGCAACACTGAAGCTTTCTTT.

The CDR3 protein is CATSRDTGQETQYF. The CDR3 DNA reads TGTGCCACCAGCAGAGATACAGGGCAAGAGACCCAGTACTTC. The chain carries TRBV15 and TRBJ2-5; D perhaps matches TRBD1 (6 bases). The CDR3 contains 14 residues. Germline CDR1 reads LNHNV; CDR2 reads YYDKDF (reference sequence). V lost 0 bases and J 2 bases, leaving 7 bases between the germline ends.

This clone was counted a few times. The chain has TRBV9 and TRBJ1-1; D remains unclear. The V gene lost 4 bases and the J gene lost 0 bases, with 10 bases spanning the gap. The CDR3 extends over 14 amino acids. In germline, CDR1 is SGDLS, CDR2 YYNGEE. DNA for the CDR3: TGTGCCAGCAGCTTGACACCTATGAACACTGAAGCTTTCTTT. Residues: CASSLTPMNTEAFF.

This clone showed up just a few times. CDR3 nucleotide sequence: TGTGCCAGCAGCGCGATACAGGAGAACTATGGCTACACCTTC. As protein: CASSAIQENYGYTF. The chain is built from TRBV7-2 and TRBJ1-2, with a possible D match to TRBD1 (5 bases). The V gene's germline CDR1 is SGHTA and CDR2 FQGNSA. This CDR3 is built from 14 residues. V was trimmed by 5 bases and J by 2 bases, leaving 12 bases between them.

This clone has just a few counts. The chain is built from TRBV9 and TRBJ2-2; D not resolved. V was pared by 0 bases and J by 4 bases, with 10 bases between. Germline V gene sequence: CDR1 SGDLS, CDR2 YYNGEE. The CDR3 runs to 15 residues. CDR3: CASSVVPVLTGELFF. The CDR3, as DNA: TGTGCCAGCAGCGTAGTCCCGGTGCTCACCGGGGAGCTGTTTTTT.

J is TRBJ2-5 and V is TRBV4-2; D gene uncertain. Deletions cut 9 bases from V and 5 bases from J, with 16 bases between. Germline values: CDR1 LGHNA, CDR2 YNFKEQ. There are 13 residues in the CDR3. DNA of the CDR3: TGTGCCAGTTCAAGGTCGGTGAGGGAGACCCAGTACTTC. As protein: CASSRSVRETQYF.

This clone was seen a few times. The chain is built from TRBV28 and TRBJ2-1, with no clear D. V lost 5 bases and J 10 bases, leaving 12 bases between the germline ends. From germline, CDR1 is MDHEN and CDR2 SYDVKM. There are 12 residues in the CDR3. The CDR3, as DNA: TGTGCCAGCAGTGGCAACCCCAACGAGCAGTTCTTC. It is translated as CASSGNPNEQFF.

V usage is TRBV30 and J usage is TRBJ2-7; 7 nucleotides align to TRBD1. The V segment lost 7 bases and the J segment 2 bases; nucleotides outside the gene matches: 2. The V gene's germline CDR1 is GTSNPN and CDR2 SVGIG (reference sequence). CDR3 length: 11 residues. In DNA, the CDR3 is TGTGCCTCCGGGACAGCCTACGAGCAGTACTTC. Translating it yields CASGTAYEQYF.

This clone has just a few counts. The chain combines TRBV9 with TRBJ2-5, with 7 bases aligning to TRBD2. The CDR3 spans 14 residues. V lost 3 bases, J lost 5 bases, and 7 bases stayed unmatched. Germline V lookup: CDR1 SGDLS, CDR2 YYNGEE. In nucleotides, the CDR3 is TGTGCCAGCAGCGGCGGGACCGGGGGGGAGACCCAGTACTTC. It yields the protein CASSGGTGGETQYF. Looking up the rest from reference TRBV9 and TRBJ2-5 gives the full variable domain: DSGVTQTPKHLITATGQRVTLRCSPRSGDLSVYWYQQSLDQGLQFLIQYYNGEERAKGNILERFSAQQFPDLHSELNLSSLELGDSALYFCASSGGTGGETQYFGPGTRLLVL.

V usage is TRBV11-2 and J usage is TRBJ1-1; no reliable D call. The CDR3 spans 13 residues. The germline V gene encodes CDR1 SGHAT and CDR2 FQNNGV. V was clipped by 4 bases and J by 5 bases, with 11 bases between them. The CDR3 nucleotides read TGTGCCAGCAGCTCTTCCATGAGGACTGAAGCTTTCTTT. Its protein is CASSSSMRTEAFF.

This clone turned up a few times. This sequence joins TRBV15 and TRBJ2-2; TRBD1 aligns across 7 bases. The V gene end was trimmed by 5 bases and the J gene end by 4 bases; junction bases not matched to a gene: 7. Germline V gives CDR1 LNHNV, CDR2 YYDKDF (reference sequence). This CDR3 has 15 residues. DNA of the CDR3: TGTGCCACCAGCGGCGACAGGGCGGCCACCGGGGAGCTGTTTTTT. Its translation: CATSGDRAATGELFF.

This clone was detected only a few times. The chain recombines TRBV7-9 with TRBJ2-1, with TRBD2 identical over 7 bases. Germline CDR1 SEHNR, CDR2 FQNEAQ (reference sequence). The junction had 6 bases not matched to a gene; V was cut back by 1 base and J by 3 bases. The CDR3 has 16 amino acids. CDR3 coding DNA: TGTGCCAGCAGCTTAGTCTCAGGGACTAACTACAATGAGCAGTTCTTC. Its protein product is CASSLVSGTNYNEQFF.

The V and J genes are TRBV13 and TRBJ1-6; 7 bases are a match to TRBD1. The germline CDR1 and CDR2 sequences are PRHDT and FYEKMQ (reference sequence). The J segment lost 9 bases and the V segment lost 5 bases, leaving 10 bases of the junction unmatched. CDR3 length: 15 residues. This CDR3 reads CASSAQGKGGSPLHF. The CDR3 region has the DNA TGTGCCAGCAGCGCACAGGGGAAGGGCGGTTCACCCCTCCACTTT.

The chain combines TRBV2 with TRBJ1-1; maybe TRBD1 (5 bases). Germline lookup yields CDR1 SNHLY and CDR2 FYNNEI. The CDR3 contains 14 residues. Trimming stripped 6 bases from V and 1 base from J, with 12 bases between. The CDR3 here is CASRETAKNTEAFF. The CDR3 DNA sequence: TGTGCCAGCAGGGAGACAGCTAAGAACACTGAAGCTTTCTTT.

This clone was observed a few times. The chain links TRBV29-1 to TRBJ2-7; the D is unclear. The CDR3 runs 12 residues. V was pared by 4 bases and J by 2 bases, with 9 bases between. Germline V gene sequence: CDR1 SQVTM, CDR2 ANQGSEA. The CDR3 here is CSVVLRTYEQYF. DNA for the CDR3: TGCAGCGTTGTTCTGAGAACCTACGAGCAGTACTTC.

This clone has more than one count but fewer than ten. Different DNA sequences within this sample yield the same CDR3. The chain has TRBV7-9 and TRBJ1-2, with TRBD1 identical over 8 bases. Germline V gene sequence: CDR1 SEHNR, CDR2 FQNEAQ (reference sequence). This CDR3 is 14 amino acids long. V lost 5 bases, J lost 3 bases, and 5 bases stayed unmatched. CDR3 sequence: CASSRTGLDYGYTF. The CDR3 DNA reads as TGTGCCAGCAGCCGGACAGGGCTGGACTATGGCTACACCTTC.

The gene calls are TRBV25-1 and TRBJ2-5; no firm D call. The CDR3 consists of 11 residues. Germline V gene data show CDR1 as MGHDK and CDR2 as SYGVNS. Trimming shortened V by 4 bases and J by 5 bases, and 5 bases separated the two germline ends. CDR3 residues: CASSVSETQYF. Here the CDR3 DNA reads TGTGCCAGCAGTGTCTCGGAGACCCAGTACTTC. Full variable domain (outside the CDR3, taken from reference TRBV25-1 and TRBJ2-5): EADIYQTPRYLVIGTGKKITLECSQTMGHDKMYWYQQDPGMELHLIHYSYGVNSTEKGDLSSESTVSRIRTEHFPLTLESARPSHTSQYLCASSVSETQYFGPGTRLLVL.

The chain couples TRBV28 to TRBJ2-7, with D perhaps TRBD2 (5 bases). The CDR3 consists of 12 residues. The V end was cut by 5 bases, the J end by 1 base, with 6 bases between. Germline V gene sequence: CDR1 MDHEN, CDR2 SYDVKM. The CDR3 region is CASSGESYEQYF. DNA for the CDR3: TGTGCCAGCAGTGGGGAGTCCTACGAGCAGTACTTC.

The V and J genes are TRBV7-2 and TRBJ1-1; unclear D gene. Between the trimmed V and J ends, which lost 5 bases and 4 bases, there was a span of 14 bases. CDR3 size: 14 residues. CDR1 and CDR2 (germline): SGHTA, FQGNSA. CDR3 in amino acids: CASSPILETTEAFF. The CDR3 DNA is TGTGCCAGCAGCCCGATCCTAGAGACCACTGAAGCTTTCTTT.

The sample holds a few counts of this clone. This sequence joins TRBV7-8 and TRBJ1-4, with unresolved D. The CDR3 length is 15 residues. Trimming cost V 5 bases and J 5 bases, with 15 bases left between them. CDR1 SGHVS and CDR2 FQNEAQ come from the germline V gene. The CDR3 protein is CASSTRRVSNEKLFF. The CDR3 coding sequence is TGTGCCAGCAGCACCCGACGGGTTTCGAATGAAAAACTGTTTTTT.

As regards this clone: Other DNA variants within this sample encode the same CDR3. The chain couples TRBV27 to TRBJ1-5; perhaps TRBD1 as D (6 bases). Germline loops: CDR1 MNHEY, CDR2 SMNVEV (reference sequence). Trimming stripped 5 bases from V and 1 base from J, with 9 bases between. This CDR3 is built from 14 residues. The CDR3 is CASSPQGSNQPQHF. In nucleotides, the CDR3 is TGTGCCAGCAGTCCTCAGGGGAGCAATCAGCCCCAGCATTTT.

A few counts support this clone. The CDR3 region is CSVATQGNTEAFF. CDR3 sequence (DNA): TGCAGCGTTGCCACACAGGGGAACACTGAAGCTTTCTTT. This chain links TRBV29-1 with TRBJ1-1; D is perhaps TRBD1 (6 bases). This CDR3 has 13 amino acids. CDR1 SQVTM and CDR2 ANQGSEA come from the germline V gene. V lost 4 bases, J lost 1 base, and 10 bases lay in between.

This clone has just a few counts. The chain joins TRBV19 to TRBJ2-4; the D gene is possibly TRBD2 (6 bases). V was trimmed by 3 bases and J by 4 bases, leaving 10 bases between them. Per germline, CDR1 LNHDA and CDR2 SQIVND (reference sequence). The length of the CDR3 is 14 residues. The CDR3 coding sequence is TGTGCCAGTAGTATGGGCGGGGAAAAAAACATTCAGTACTTC. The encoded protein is CASSMGGEKNIQYF.

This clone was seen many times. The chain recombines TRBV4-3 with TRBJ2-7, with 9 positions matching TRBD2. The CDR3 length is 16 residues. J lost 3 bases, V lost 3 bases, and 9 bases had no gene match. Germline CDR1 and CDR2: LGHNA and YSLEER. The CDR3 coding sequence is TGCGCCAGCAGCCACCTAGCAGCGGGGGGAAGCTACGAGCAGTACTTC. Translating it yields CASSHLAAGGSYEQYF.

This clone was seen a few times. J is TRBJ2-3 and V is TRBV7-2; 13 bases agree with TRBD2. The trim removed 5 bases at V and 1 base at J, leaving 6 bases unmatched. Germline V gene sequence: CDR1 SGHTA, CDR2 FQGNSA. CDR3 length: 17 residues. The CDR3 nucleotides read TGTGCCAGCAGCCAACCCGGGACTAGCGGGGGCACAGATACGCAGTATTTT. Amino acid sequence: CASSQPGTSGGTDTQYF.

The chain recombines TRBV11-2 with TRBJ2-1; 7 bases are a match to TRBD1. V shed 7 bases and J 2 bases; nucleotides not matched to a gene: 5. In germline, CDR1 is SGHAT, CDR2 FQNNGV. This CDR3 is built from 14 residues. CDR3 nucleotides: TGTGCCAGCACCACAACAGGGGCCTACAATGAGCAGTTCTTC. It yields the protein CASTTTGAYNEQFF. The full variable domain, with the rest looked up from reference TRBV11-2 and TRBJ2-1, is EAGVAQSPRYKIIEKRQSVAFWCNPISGHATLYWYQQILGQGPKLLIQFQNNGVVDDSQLPKDRFSAERLKGVDSTLKIQPAKLEDSAVYLCASTTTGAYNEQFFGPGTRLTVL.

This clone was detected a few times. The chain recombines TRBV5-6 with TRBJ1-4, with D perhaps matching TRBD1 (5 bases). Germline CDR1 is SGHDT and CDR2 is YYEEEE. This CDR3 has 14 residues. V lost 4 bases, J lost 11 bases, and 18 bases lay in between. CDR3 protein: CASSPGGGGSKLFF. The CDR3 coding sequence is TGTGCCAGCAGCCCAGGTGGGGGGGGAAGTAAACTGTTTTTT.

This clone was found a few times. CDR3 sequence reads: CASRAGVNTEAFF. The CDR3 DNA reads TGTGCCAGCAGGGCCGGGGTGAACACTGAAGCTTTCTTT. V is TRBV2 and J is TRBJ1-1; no clear D gene. The CDR3 consists of 13 residues. Germline V gene lookup returns CDR1 SNHLY and CDR2 FYNNEI. The V and J ends lost 6 bases and 0 bases respectively, with 8 bases between them.